The present TCR beta chain was sequenced within a study of cytomegalovirus exposure and HLA in healthy donors. PCR employed 60 Vbeta and 13 Jbeta primers. Measured with immunoSEQ multiplex PCR; TCRdb has only the in-frame clones, and not every one. This table has 130,000 or so clones, about 10% appearing once. The V gene lost 6 bases and the J gene lost 6 bases, with 9 bases spanning the gap. In germline, CDR1 is SNHLY, CDR2 FYNNEI. CDR3 length: 12 amino acids. The receptor was derived from a woman between 35 and 50 years old in good health and CMV-seropositive. Sample: PBMCs. This chain links TRBV2 with TRBJ2-1, with a weak D call TRBD1 (6 bases). The CDR3 DNA is TGTGCCAGCAGAAGAGGGGGCAATGAGCAGTTCTTC. It is translated as CASRRGGNEQFF.